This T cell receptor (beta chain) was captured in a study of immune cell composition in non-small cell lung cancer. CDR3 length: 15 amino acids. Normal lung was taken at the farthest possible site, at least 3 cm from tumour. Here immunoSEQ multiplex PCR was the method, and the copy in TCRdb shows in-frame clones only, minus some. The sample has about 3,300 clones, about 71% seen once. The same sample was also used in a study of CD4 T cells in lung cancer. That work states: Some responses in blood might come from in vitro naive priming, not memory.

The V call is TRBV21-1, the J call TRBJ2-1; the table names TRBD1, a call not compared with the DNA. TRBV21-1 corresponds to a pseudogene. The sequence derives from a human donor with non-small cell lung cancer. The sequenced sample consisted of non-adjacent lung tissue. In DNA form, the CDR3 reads TGTGCCAGCACCGTGGGACAGGGTCACGACAATGAGCAGTTCTTC. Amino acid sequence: CASTVGQGHDNEQFF.